The entry below gives a single T cell receptor (beta chain) sequence along with its context. TCRdb's table, derived via immunoSEQ multiplex PCR, lists solely in-frame clones and lacks some. The table has 46,000 or so clones, 90% seen once. The source of the sample is a study of T cell changes during pregnancy in multiple sclerosis. This receptor was taken from a female donor in good health, enrolled as a control in a pregnancy study. The sample in question was peripheral blood, obtained in the second trimester of pregnancy.

The CDR3 here is CASSASGQGNEQFF. The DNA of the CDR3 is TGTGCCAGCAGCGCTAGCGGGCAGGGTAATGAGCAGTTCTTC. The gene calls are TRBV11-2 and TRBJ2-1; 8 bases agree with TRBD2. Germline V gene sequence: CDR1 SGHAT, CDR2 FQNNGV. V shed 5 bases and J 7 bases; nucleotides not matched to a gene: 7. This CDR3 is built from 14 residues.